A selection of T cell receptor beta chains follows, all from one sample in a study of Ad26.COV2.S vaccination and SARS-CoV-2 variants. Libraries were prepared by immunoSEQ multiplex PCR; TCRdb keeps only in-frame clonotypes and omits some of them. The table shows 300,000 to 500,000 clones, with less than 90% occurring only once. The material was peripheral blood, obtained in a trial of Ad26.COV2.S vaccine versus placebo. The receptor source for this set is a person between 18 and 60 years old who received the Ad26.COV2.S COVID-19 vaccine or a placebo. CDR3s include the opening cysteine and the closing phenylalanine or tryptophan. Each record gives: V gene, D gene, clone size, J gene, CDR3 protein, CDR3 DNA. A D gene is named only where the DNA matches it firmly. Some rows have no size entry. The others give once, few or many, or a class for an expanded clone.

V: TRBV5-6; D: -; size: -; J: TRBJ2-3; CDR3: CASSLGGRYSRGDTQYF; DNA: TGTGCCAGCAGCTTGGGGGGACGGTACTCCCGGGGAGATACGCAGTATTTT
V: TRBV6-5; D: -; size: -; J: TRBJ2-5; CDR3: CASSIPLQETQYF; DNA: TGTGCCAGCAGTATCCCCCTCCAAGAGACCCAGTACTTC
V: TRBV5-1; D: TRBD1; size: -; J: TRBJ1-2; CDR3: CASSLDTGGNYGYTF; DNA: TGCGCCAGCAGCTTGGATACAGGGGGTAACTATGGCTACACCTTC
V: TRBV25-1; D: -; size: few; J: TRBJ1-4; CDR3: CASRLGGEKLFF; DNA: TGTGCCAGCCGGTTAGGGGGTGAAAAACTGTTTTTT
V: TRBV4-2; D: TRBD1; size: -; J: TRBJ1-5; CDR3: CASSPLGDSHQPQHF; DNA: TGTGCCAGCAGCCCCCTTGGGGACAGTCATCAGCCCCAGCATTTT
V: TRBV7-9; D: -; size: -; J: TRBJ1-2; CDR3: CASSPRTGNYGYTF; DNA: TGTGCCAGCAGCCCTCGGACCGGTAACTATGGCTACACCTTC
V: TRBV12-3/TRBV12-4; D: -; size: once; J: TRBJ2-7; CDR3: CASSLGGLEYF; DNA: TGTGCCAGCAGTTTAGGAGGGCTGGAGTACTTC
V: TRBV10-3; D: -; size: once; J: TRBJ1-1; CDR3: CAISESVQENTEAFF; DNA: TGTGCCATCAGTGAGTCGGTCCAGGAGAACACTGAAGCTTTCTTT
V: TRBV5-1; D: TRBD1; size: once; J: TRBJ2-7; CDR3: CASSLATGSYEQYF; DNA: TGCGCCAGCAGCTTAGCGACAGGGTCCTACGAGCAGTACTTC
V: TRBV27; D: -; size: few; J: TRBJ1-6; CDR3: CASGERGGSPLHF; DNA: TGTGCCAGCGGAGAAAGGGGGGGTTCACCCCTCCACTTT
V: TRBV7-9; D: -; size: -; J: TRBJ1-2; CDR3: CASSWADPYGYTF; DNA: TGTGCCAGCAGCTGGGCAGATCCTTATGGCTACACCTTC
V: TRBV5-4; D: TRBD2; size: -; J: TRBJ2-1; CDR3: CASSQSSGGPGNEQFF; DNA: TGTGCCAGCAGCCAGAGTAGCGGGGGCCCCGGGAATGAGCAGTTCTTC
V: TRBV5-1; D: -; size: -; J: TRBJ1-1; CDR3: CASSLRGRNTEAFF; DNA: TGCGCCAGCAGCTTACGGGGGAGGAACACTGAAGCTTTCTTT
V: TRBV2; D: -; size: -; J: TRBJ2-5; CDR3: CASENGGDKRGQYF; DNA: TGTGCCAGCGAAAATGGGGGGGACAAAAGAGGCCAGTACTTC
V: TRBV5-1; D: -; size: -; J: TRBJ2-3; CDR3: CASTSGSLGDTQYF; DNA: TGCGCCAGCACCTCGGGCTCCTTGGGAGATACGCAGTATTTT
V: TRBV7-6; D: -; size: -; J: TRBJ1-1; CDR3: CASSSPGQTNTEAFF; DNA: TGTGCCAGCAGCTCACCGGGACAAACTAACACTGAAGCTTTCTTT
V: TRBV19; D: -; size: -; J: TRBJ1-1; CDR3: CASSITPVRFTEAFF; DNA: TGTGCCAGTAGTATAACCCCGGTCCGCTTCACTGAAGCTTTCTTT
V: TRBV6-5; D: -; size: few; J: TRBJ1-5; CDR3: CASSRDSNQPQHF; DNA: TGTGCCAGCAGTCGGGACAGCAATCAGCCCCAGCATTTT
V: TRBV5-6; D: TRBD1; size: -; J: TRBJ2-7; CDR3: CASRIGRTGEYEQYF; DNA: TGTGCCAGCAGGATCGGGCGGACAGGAGAGTACGAGCAGTACTTC
V: TRBV7-2; D: -; size: -; J: TRBJ2-7; CDR3: CASSFLGLTYEQYF; DNA: TGTGCCAGCAGCTTTCTTGGATTGACCTACGAGCAGTACTTC
V: TRBV9; D: -; size: -; J: TRBJ2-1; CDR3: CASSVDMSAYNEQFF; DNA: TGTGCCAGCAGCGTAGATATGTCTGCCTACAATGAGCAGTTCTTC
V: TRBV7-2; D: -; size: -; J: TRBJ1-2; CDR3: CASSPTGTANYGYTF; DNA: TGTGCCAGCAGCCCCACCGGGACGGCTAACTATGGCTACACCTTC
V: TRBV4-1; D: TRBD2; size: -; J: TRBJ2-7; CDR3: CASSQERLAGTASSYEQYF; DNA: TGCGCCAGCAGCCAAGAAAGACTAGCGGGAACTGCCAGCTCCTACGAGCAGTACTTC
V: TRBV29-1; D: TRBD1; size: -; J: TRBJ2-5; CDR3: CSVEDRNQETQYF; DNA: TGCAGCGTTGAGGACAGGAACCAAGAGACCCAGTACTTC
V: TRBV19; D: -; size: -; J: TRBJ2-2; CDR3: CASSVKGHRFSNTGELFF; DNA: TGTGCCAGTAGTGTTAAGGGACACCGATTTTCGAACACCGGGGAGCTGTTTTTT
V: TRBV5-1; D: -; size: -; J: TRBJ2-1; CDR3: CASSLGTGEDEQFF; DNA: TGCGCCAGCAGCTTGGGTACAGGGGAGGATGAGCAGTTCTTC
V: TRBV4-3; D: -; size: once; J: TRBJ2-5; CDR3: CASSQDVSGETQYF; DNA: TGCGCCAGCAGCCAAGACGTGAGCGGGGAGACCCAGTACTTC
V: TRBV5-6; D: -; size: -; J: TRBJ1-4; CDR3: CASSSGSLDEKLFF; DNA: TGTGCCAGCAGCTCCGGATCCCTGGATGAAAAACTGTTTTTT
V: TRBV25-1; D: -; size: few; J: TRBJ1-2; CDR3: CASSWLHYGYTF; DNA: TGTGCCAGCAGTTGGTTACACTATGGCTACACCTTC
V: TRBV7-2; D: -; size: -; J: TRBJ1-4; CDR3: CASSLKAGQREKLFF; DNA: TGTGCCAGCAGCTTAAAGGCAGGGCAACGAGAAAAACTGTTTTTT
V: TRBV25-1; D: -; size: -; J: TRBJ2-1; CDR3: CASSGQVDEQFF; DNA: TGTGCCAGCAGTGGGCAGGTTGATGAGCAGTTCTTC
V: TRBV7-2; D: -; size: -; J: TRBJ1-2; CDR3: CASSLVGVGMDYGYTF; DNA: TGTGCCAGCAGCTTAGTGGGGGTGGGTATGGACTATGGCTACACCTTC
V: TRBV19; D: -; size: -; J: TRBJ1-5; CDR3: CASNRDHNQPQHF; DNA: TGTGCCAGCAACCGGGACCACAATCAGCCCCAGCATTTT
V: TRBV9; D: TRBD2; size: -; J: TRBJ2-1; CDR3: CASRDPTGTRNNEQFF; DNA: TGTGCCAGCAGGGACCCGACCGGGACTAGAAACAATGAGCAGTTCTTC
V: TRBV28; D: -; size: -; J: TRBJ1-2; CDR3: CASSYPTGLNYGYTF; DNA: TGTGCCAGCAGTTACCCAACAGGGCTTAACTATGGCTACACCTTC
V: TRBV5-4; D: -; size: -; J: TRBJ2-7; CDR3: CASSLGQISYEQYF; DNA: TGTGCCAGCAGCTTGGGACAGATCTCCTACGAGCAGTACTTC
V: TRBV6-5; D: TRBD1; size: -; J: TRBJ1-2; CDR3: CASSYDRGTYGYTF; DNA: TGTGCCAGCAGTTACGACAGGGGAACCTATGGCTACACCTTC
V: TRBV6-2/TRBV6-3; D: -; size: -; J: TRBJ2-2; CDR3: CASSYWGRTGELFF; DNA: TGTGCCAGCAGTTACTGGGGTCGGACCGGGGAGCTGTTTTTT
V: TRBV27; D: -; size: -; J: TRBJ1-4; CDR3: CASSLKDEKLFF; DNA: TGTGCCAGCAGTTTAAAGGATGAAAAACTGTTTTTT
V: TRBV15; D: -; size: -; J: TRBJ1-4; CDR3: CATGPGNSNEKLFF; DNA: TGTGCCACAGGGCCAGGGAATAGTAATGAAAAACTGTTTTTT
V: TRBV27; D: TRBD2; size: -; J: TRBJ2-3; CDR3: CASSFRQITSGVTDTQYF; DNA: TGTGCCAGCAGTTTCAGGCAGATTACTAGCGGGGTAACAGATACGCAGTATTTT
V: TRBV6-1; D: -; size: -; J: TRBJ1-6; CDR3: CASSELALGGSPLHF; DNA: TGTGCCAGCAGTGAATTAGCTCTCGGCGGTTCACCCCTCCACTTT
V: TRBV2; D: TRBD2; size: -; J: TRBJ2-1; CDR3: CASTPRTSGADEQFF; DNA: TGTGCCAGCACACCGCGGACTAGCGGGGCCGATGAGCAGTTCTTC